The 14 T cell receptor beta chains in this list originate from one sample, sequenced in a study of neoadjuvant anti-PD-1 for oral cavity cancer. Clones were read by immunoSEQ multiplex PCR, and TCRdb kept only the in-frame ones, dropping some. The sample has 6,700 or so clones, over 75% seen once. This specimen was PBMCs, taken before nivolumab (anti-PD-1) treatment. These receptors all come from a person between 35 and 79 years old with oral cavity squamous cell carcinoma.

V usage is TRBV6-6 and J usage is TRBJ2-7; 9 positions match TRBD1. The trim removed 6 bases at V and 0 bases at J, leaving 3 bases unmatched. The germline CDR1 and CDR2 sequences are MNHNY and SVGAGI (reference sequence). This CDR3 has 14 amino acids. Written as DNA, the CDR3 is TGTGCCAGCAGCAGACAGGGGGACTCCTACGAGCAGTACTTC. The encoded protein is CASSRQGDSYEQYF.

This chain joins TRBV4-2 and TRBJ2-7, with 8 bases that match TRBD2. With V trimmed by 2 bases and J by 7 bases, 13 bases remained unmatched. CDR1 is LGHNA and CDR2 is YNFKEQ in the germline V gene. The CDR3 is 16 amino acids. The CDR3 spells CASSQSPSGSRVEQYF. Written as DNA, the CDR3 is TGTGCCAGCAGCCAATCCCCTAGCGGGTCTAGAGTGGAGCAGTACTTC.

This clone was seen only a few times. The V gene is TRBV11-2, the J gene TRBJ2-2; possibly TRBD1 for D (6 bases). The CDR3 consists of 15 residues. Germline V gene sequence: CDR1 SGHAT, CDR2 FQNNGV. V lost 5 bases to trimming and J lost 3 bases, with 13 bases between them. CDR3 sequence reads: CASSRDILDTGELFF. CDR3 nucleotide sequence: TGTGCCAGCAGCCGGGACATTTTAGACACCGGGGAGCTGTTTTTT.

The genes are TRBV5-4 and TRBJ2-1; TRBD1 is a possible D gene (6 bases). Per germline, CDR1 SGHNT and CDR2 YYREEE (reference sequence). The V end was cut by 0 bases, the J end by 8 bases, with 15 bases between. This CDR3 has 15 residues. DNA for the CDR3: TGTGCCAGCAGCTTGGACCAGGGGATTAAAGATGAGCAGTTCTTC. Translated: CASSLDQGIKDEQFF.

This chain links TRBV5-1 with TRBJ2-1, with D hard to call. Germline-derived CDR1 and CDR2 are SGHRS and YFSETQ. The CDR3 length is 11 residues. V lost 1 base to trimming and J lost 8 bases, with 4 bases between them. The DNA of the CDR3 is TGCGCCAGCAGCTTGCGCGATGAGCAGTTCTTC. It translates to CASSLRDEQFF.

V gene TRBV7-6 combines with J gene TRBJ1-6; D possibly corresponds to TRBD1 (5 bases). The ends were cut back, 5 bases at V and 7 bases at J, with 15 bases in the middle. Germline lookup yields CDR1 SGHVS and CDR2 FNYEAQ. CDR3 length: 15 residues. The CDR3 nucleotides read TGTGCCAGCAGCCCCTCCGGGACGGCCAATTCACCCCTCCACTTT. It yields the protein CASSPSGTANSPLHF.

The chain has TRBV2 and TRBJ2-1, with D perhaps assigned TRBD1 or TRBD2 (6 bases each). The V end was cut by 3 bases, the J end by 12 bases, with 18 bases between. The CDR3 has 14 amino acids. The germline V gene encodes CDR1 SNHLY and CDR2 FYNNEI. The CDR3 reads CASSDRGLRGAQFF. DNA of the CDR3: TGTGCCAGCAGTGATCGGGGGCTCAGAGGTGCGCAGTTCTTC. Supplemented by reference TRBV2 and TRBJ2-1, the full variable domain reads EPEVTQTPSHQVTQMGQEVILRCVPISNHLYFYWYRQILGQKVEFLVSFYNNEISEKSEIFDDQFSVERPDGSNFTLKIRSTKLEDSAMYFCASSDRGLRGAQFFGPGTRLTVL.

The chain couples TRBV18 to TRBJ2-6, with a weak D call TRBD1 (6 bases). The V gene lost 3 bases and the J gene lost 2 bases, with 17 bases spanning the gap. Looked up from germline, CDR1 is KGHSH and CDR2 is LQKENI. CDR3 length: 18 amino acids. CDR3 amino acids: CASSPLGARLAGANVLTF. CDR3 DNA: TGTGCCAGCTCACCGTTGGGGGCTAGGCTAGCTGGGGCCAACGTCCTGACTTTC.

V gene TRBV29-1 combines with J gene TRBJ1-2, with 10 bases identical to TRBD1. V lost 4 bases and J lost 7; bases outside the gene matches: 9. CDR3 size: 14 residues. The germline gives CDR1 SQVTM, CDR2 ANQGSEA. CDR3 bases: TGCAGCGTTGTTCGAGGACAGGGGGAAGGTGGCTACACCTTC. This sequence encodes CSVVRGQGEGGYTF.

The chain combines TRBV6-1 with TRBJ2-2; 9 positions agree with TRBD2. CDR3 length: 15 residues. J lost 5 bases, V lost 6 bases, and 7 bases had no gene match. CDR1 and CDR2 from the germline V gene are MNHNS and SASEGT. The CDR3 here is CASREPGLATGELFF. CDR3 DNA sequence: TGTGCCAGCAGGGAACCGGGACTAGCAACCGGGGAGCTGTTTTTT.

V usage is TRBV5-6 and J usage is TRBJ2-1; D ambiguous. The CDR3 spans 15 residues. The ends were cut back, 4 bases at V and 2 bases at J, with 13 bases in the middle. Germline V CDR1 and CDR2: SGHDT, YYEEEE. The CDR3 here is CASSIERQTYNEQFF. The CDR3 DNA follows: TGTGCCAGCAGCATCGAGAGGCAAACCTACAATGAGCAGTTCTTC.

The chain recombines TRBV6-5 with TRBJ1-6; 8 bases line up with TRBD1. Trimming at V came to 4 bases and at J to 3 bases, leaving 5 bases not matched to a gene. Germline CDR1 MNHEY, CDR2 SVGAGI. This CDR3 comprises 16 residues. CDR3 loop: CASSWTRGLYNSPLHF. The CDR3 DNA reads as TGTGCCAGCAGTTGGACCAGGGGGCTCTATAATTCACCCCTCCACTTT.

The V call is TRBV7-2, the J call TRBJ2-7; D is perhaps TRBD1 or TRBD2 (5 bases each). This CDR3 is 11 amino acids long. In germline, CDR1 is SGHTA, CDR2 FQGNSA. Trimming stripped 3 bases from V and 11 bases from J, with 11 bases between. This CDR3 is CASSFGTTKYF. The CDR3 nucleotides are TGTGCCAGCAGCTTCGGGACCACGAAGTACTTC.

The CDR3 DNA follows: TGCGCCAGCAGCCAAGTGACTAGCGGGGGTGTGAACACCGGGGAGCTGTTTTTT. Its protein product is CASSQVTSGGVNTGELFF. This chain links TRBV4-1 with TRBJ2-2; 12 bases agree with TRBD2. CDR1 and CDR2 (germline): MGHRA, YSYEKL. The CDR3 is 18 residues long. V was pared by 1 base and J by 1 base, with 4 bases of the junction left unmatched.